The clone carrying this TCR beta chain was recorded many times. This sample was included in a study of T cells in Graves' hyperthyroidism and ophthalmopathy. Overall study: Once the initial diagnosis was made, peripheral blood was obtained before any treatment.

The source material, RNA transcripts, was used to amplify TCR beta CDR3 regions. The HTBI primer set was used in a first-round RT-PCR of the TCR CDR3. MiXCR, applied by TCRdb to the multiplex PCR reads, yields one record per CDR3 protein. The table records about 740,000 distinct CDR3 sequences, approximately 14% of them present only once. The CDR3 is 13 amino acids. CDR1 and CDR2 (germline): MGHRA, YSYEKL. V dropped 2 bases and J dropped 10 bases, with 12 bases sitting between them. The source of this sequence is a woman between 18 and 29 years old with Graves' hyperthyroidism. V is TRBV4-1 and J is TRBJ2-1; perhaps TRBD2 as D (5 bases). Specimen: blood. In DNA, the CDR3 is TGCGCCAGCAGCCAACAGAGGACTGAGGAGCAGTTCTTC. The encoded protein is CASSQQRTEEQFF.